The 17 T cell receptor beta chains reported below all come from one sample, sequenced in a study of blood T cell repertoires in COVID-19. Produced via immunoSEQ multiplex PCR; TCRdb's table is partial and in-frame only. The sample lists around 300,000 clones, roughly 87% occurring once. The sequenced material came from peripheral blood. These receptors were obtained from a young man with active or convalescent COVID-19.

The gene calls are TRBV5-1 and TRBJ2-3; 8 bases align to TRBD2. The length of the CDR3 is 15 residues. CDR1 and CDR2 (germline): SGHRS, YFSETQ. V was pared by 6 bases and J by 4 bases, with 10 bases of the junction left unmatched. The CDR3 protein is CASTVAGLGSDTQYF. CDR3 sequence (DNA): TGCGCCAGCACCGTCGCGGGACTAGGATCAGATACGCAGTATTTT.

This CDR3 reads CASSSGQGGKLFF. As DNA, the CDR3 is TGTGCCAGCAGTTCCGGACAGGGAGGGAAACTGTTTTTT. The chain combines TRBV28 with TRBJ1-4, with 8 bases matching TRBD1. The germline V gene has CDR1 MDHEN and CDR2 SYDVKM. CDR3 length equals 13 residues. V trimming: 4 bases; J trimming: 11 bases; junction bases outside the gene matches: 6.

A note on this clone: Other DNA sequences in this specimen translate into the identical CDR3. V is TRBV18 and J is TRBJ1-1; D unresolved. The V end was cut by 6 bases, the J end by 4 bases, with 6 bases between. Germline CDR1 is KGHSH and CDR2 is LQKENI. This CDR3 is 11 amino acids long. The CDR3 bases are TGTGCCAGCTCCCCTCTCACTGAAGCTTTCTTT. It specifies CASSPLTEAFF.

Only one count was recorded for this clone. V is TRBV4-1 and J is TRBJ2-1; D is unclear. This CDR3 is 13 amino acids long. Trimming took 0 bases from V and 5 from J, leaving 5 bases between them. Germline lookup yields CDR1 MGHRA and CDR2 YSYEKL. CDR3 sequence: CASSQEYNNEQFF. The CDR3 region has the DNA TGCGCCAGCAGCCAAGAGTACAACAATGAGCAGTTCTTC.

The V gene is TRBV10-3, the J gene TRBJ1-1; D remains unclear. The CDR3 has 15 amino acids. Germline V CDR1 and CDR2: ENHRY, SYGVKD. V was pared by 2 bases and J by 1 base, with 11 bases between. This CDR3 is CAISEEEPRNTEAFF. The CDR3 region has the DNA TGTGCCATCAGTGAGGAGGAACCAAGGAACACTGAAGCTTTCTTT.

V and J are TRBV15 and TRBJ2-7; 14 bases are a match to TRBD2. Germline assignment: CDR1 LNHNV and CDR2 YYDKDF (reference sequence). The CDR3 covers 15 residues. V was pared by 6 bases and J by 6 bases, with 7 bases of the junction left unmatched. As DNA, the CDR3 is TGTGCCACCAGTTTAGGGACTAGCGGGAGTAGCGAGCAGTACTTC. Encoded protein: CATSLGTSGSSEQYF.

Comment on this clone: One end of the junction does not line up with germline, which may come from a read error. CDR3 sequence reads: CASSFSDEQYF. DNA of the CDR3: TGTGCCAGCAGTTTCTCCGACGAGCAGTACTTC. This chain uses TRBV12-3 or TRBV12-4 with TRBJ2-7; D not certain. The CDR3 runs to 11 residues.

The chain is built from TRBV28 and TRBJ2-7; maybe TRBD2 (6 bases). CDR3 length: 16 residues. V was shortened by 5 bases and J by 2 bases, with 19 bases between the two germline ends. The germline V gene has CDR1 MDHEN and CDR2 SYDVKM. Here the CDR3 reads CASSAGSAGLPYEQYF. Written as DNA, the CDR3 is TGTGCCAGCAGTGCCGGGTCAGCGGGCCTTCCCTACGAGCAGTACTTC. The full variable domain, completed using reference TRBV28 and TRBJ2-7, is DVKVTQSSRYLVKRTGEKVFLECVQDMDHENMFWYRQDPGLGLRLIYFSYDVKMKEKGDIPEGYSVSREKKERFSLILESASTNQTSMYLCASSAGSAGLPYEQYFGPGTRLTVT.

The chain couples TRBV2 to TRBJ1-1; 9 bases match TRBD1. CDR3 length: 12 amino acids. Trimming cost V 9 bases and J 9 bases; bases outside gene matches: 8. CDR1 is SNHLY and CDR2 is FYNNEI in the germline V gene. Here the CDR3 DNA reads TGTGCCAGTCAGAGACAGGGGGGTCAAGCTTTCTTT. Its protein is CASQRQGGQAFF. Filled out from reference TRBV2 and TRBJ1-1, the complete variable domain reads EPEVTQTPSHQVTQMGQEVILRCVPISNHLYFYWYRQILGQKVEFLVSFYNNEISEKSEIFDDQFSVERPDGSNFTLKIRSTKLEDSAMYFCASQRQGGQAFFGQGTRLTVV.

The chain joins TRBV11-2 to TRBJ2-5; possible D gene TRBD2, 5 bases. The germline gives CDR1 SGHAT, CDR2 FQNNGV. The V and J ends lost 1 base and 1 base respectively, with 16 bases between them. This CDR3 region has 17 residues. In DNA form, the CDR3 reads TGTGCCAGCAGCTTAGCTGGGAGCGGCAGTCTCCAAGAGACCCAGTACTTC. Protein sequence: CASSLAGSGSLQETQYF.

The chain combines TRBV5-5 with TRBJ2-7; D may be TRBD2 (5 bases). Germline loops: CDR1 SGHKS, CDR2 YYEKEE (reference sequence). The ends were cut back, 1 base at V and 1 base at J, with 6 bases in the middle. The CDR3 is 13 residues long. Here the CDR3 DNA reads TGTGCCAGCAGCTTGTGGGAGTCCTACGAGCAGTACTTC. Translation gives CASSLWESYEQYF.

For the CDR3, the DNA is TGTGCCAGCAGTACGTGGACTAGCGGGAGGGCCGGGGAGCTGTTTTTT. The encoded protein is CASSTWTSGRAGELFF. The gene calls are TRBV27 and TRBJ2-2; TRBD2 agrees at 15 bases. Trimming at V came to 5 bases and at J to 6 bases, leaving 4 bases not matched to a gene. CDR3 length: 16 amino acids. Germline V gene sequence: CDR1 MNHEY, CDR2 SMNVEV (reference sequence).

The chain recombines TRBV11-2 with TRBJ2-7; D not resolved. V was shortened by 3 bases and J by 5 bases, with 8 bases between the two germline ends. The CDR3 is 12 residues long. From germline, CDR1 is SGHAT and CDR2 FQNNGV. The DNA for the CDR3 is TGTGCCAGCAGCTTGTTGGGCAACGAGCAGTACTTC. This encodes CASSLLGNEQYF.

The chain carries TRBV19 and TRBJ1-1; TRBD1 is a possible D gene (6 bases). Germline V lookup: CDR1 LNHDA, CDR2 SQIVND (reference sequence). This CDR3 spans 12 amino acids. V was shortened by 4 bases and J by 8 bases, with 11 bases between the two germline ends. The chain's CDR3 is CASSTNRVEAFF. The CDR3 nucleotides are TGTGCCAGTAGTACCAACAGGGTGGAAGCTTTCTTT.

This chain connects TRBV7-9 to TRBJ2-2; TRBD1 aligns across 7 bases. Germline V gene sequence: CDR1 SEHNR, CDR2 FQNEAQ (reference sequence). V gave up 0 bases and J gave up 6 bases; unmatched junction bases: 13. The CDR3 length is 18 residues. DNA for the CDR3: TGTGCCAGCAGCTTAGCTGACAGGGTCCCCCTGAGGTCCGGGGAGCTGTTTTTT. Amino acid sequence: CASSLADRVPLRSGELFF.

CDR3 in DNA: TGCGCCAGCAGCCACCGGGGGGTACTCAATGAGCAGTTCTTC. It specifies CASSHRGVLNEQFF. This sequence joins TRBV4-1 and TRBJ2-1, with TRBD2 matching 7 bases. Looked up from germline, CDR1 is MGHRA and CDR2 is YSYEKL. CDR3 length: 14 residues. The V and J ends lost 3 bases and 6 bases, in that order; junction bases with no gene match: 5.

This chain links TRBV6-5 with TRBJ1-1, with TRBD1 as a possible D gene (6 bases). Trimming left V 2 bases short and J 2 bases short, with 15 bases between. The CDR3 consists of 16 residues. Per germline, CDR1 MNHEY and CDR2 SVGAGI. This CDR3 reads CASSYRARQVNTEAFF. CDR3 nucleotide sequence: TGTGCCAGCAGTTACCGGGCCCGACAGGTTAACACTGAAGCTTTCTTT.